A selection of T cell receptor beta chains follows, all from one sample in a study of blood T cell repertoires in COVID-19. Using immunoSEQ multiplex PCR, the repertoire was profiled, and TCRdb retains in-frame clones only, with some absent. The data show 150,000 to 200,000 clones, with around 85% seen just once and about 9.7% held by the top ten. The sample was peripheral blood. These receptor sequences come from a man aged 45-60 years with active or convalescent COVID-19. Each CDR3 is given with its conserved first and last residue. The D gene is left open where the match is weak. Size is stated for part of the rows, as once, few or many counts, or as a class when the clone is expanded.

size: -; V: TRBV25-1; J: TRBJ2-5; D: -; CDR3: CASSFGSWGAETQYF; DNA: TGTGCCAGCAGTTTCGGGAGTTGGGGAGCAGAGACCCAGTACTTC
size: -; V: TRBV27; J: TRBJ1-2; D: -; CDR3: CASSPRGGRAGYTF; DNA: TGTGCCAGCAGCCCCCGGGGGGGCCGGGCTGGCTACACCTTC
size: -; V: TRBV7-2; J: TRBJ2-2; D: -; CDR3: CASSLYTGELFF; DNA: TGTGCCAGCAGCCTATACACCGGGGAGCTGTTTTTT
size: -; V: TRBV5-1; J: TRBJ2-7; D: -; CDR3: CASSLVRGSSYEQYF; DNA: TGCGCCAGCAGCTTGGTAAGGGGGAGCTCCTACGAGCAGTACTTC
size: -; V: TRBV28; J: TRBJ1-6; D: -; CDR3: CASIGREDSPLHF; DNA: TGTGCCAGCATAGGGAGGGAGGATTCACCCCTCCACTTT
size: -; V: TRBV28; J: TRBJ1-3; D: TRBD1; CDR3: CASRGGQASGNTIYF; DNA: TGTGCCAGCAGGGGGGGACAGGCCTCTGGAAACACCATATATTTT
size: -; V: TRBV4-2; J: TRBJ2-7; D: TRBD1; CDR3: CASSQELGQGNEQYF; DNA: TGTGCCAGCAGCCAAGAATTGGGACAGGGCAACGAGCAGTACTTC
size: -; V: TRBV3-1/TRBV3-2; J: TRBJ2-1; D: -; CDR3: CASSPADREQFF; DNA: TGTGCCAGCAGCCCAGCCGACAGGGAGCAGTTCTTC
size: -; V: TRBV30; J: TRBJ1-1; D: -; CDR3: CAWSHTGTPNTEAFF; DNA: TGTGCCTGGAGTCATACCGGGACACCGAACACTGAAGCTTTCTTT
size: -; V: TRBV7-2; J: TRBJ1-1; D: -; CDR3: CASSLAGRVGTEAFF; DNA: TGTGCCAGCAGCTTAGCCGGCAGGGTGGGCACTGAAGCTTTCTTT
size: medium-sized; V: TRBV6-2/TRBV6-3; J: TRBJ1-4; D: -; CDR3: CASSYDTSVGEKLFF; DNA: TGTGCCAGCAGTTACGATACTTCGGTTGGTGAAAAACTGTTTTTT
size: -; V: TRBV6-5; J: TRBJ2-1; D: -; CDR3: CASSSDYSYNEQFF; DNA: TGTGCCAGCAGCTCGGACTACTCCTACAATGAGCAGTTCTTC
size: -; V: TRBV28; J: TRBJ1-4; D: -; CDR3: CASSLSATNEKLFF; DNA: TGTGCCAGCAGTTTATCGGCAACTAATGAAAAACTGTTTTTT
size: -; V: TRBV5-4; J: TRBJ2-7; D: -; CDR3: CASSLAGSSYEQYF; DNA: TGTGCCAGCAGCTTGGCCGGGAGCTCCTACGAGCAGTACTTC